A selection of T cell receptor beta chains follows, all from one sample in a study of vaccination effects on CD4 cells after COVID-19. Only in-frame clones appear in the TCRdb table, and some are missing; sequencing was by immunoSEQ multiplex PCR. Of more than 35,000 clones in the sample, approximately 84% were seen once. Their cognate antigens are unknown. The sequences come from CD4+ T cells from PBMCs cultured with HCoV-NL63 spike peptides, collected after COVID-19 vaccination. These TCRs come from a human donor who received a COVID-19 vaccine. Some clones in this sample may be carry-over from other donors' samples. Both conserved end residues are part of each CDR3. Each record gives: V gene, J gene, clone size, D gene, CDR3 protein, CDR3 DNA. The D gene is left open where the match is weak. Some rows mark clone size as missing; the rest say once, few, many or name a class of expanded clone.

v_gene: TRBV5-1
j_gene: TRBJ1-5
abundance: NA
d_gene: TRBD1
CDR3aa: CASSWGTGSNQPQHF
CDR3nt: TGCGCCAGCAGCTGGGGGACAGGGAGCAATCAGCCCCAGCATTTT

v_gene: TRBV30
j_gene: TRBJ1-4
abundance: NA
d_gene: NA
CDR3aa: CAWSVARRGRTNEKLFF
CDR3nt: TGTGCCTGGAGTGTAGCGCGGCGGGGGCGCACTAATGAAAAACTGTTTTTT

v_gene: TRBV4-1
j_gene: TRBJ1-4
abundance: few
d_gene: NA
CDR3aa: CASGEWGEEKLFF
CDR3nt: TGCGCCAGCGGCGAGTGGGGCGAAGAAAAACTGTTTTTT

v_gene: TRBV30
j_gene: TRBJ1-6
abundance: few
d_gene: NA
CDR3aa: CAWTPSSYNSPLHF
CDR3nt: TGTGCCTGGACTCCGAGCTCCTATAATTCACCCCTCCACTTT

v_gene: TRBV18
j_gene: TRBJ2-2
abundance: few
d_gene: TRBD2
CDR3aa: CASSRREAGTRELFF
CDR3nt: TGTGCCAGCTCACGCCGAGAAGCGGGAACCCGGGAGCTGTTTTTT

v_gene: TRBV18
j_gene: TRBJ1-2
abundance: NA
d_gene: TRBD1
CDR3aa: CASSRDSGQDGGYTF
CDR3nt: TGTGCCAGCTCCCGGGATTCAGGACAGGACGGCGGCTACACCTTC

v_gene: TRBV2
j_gene: TRBJ1-3
abundance: NA
d_gene: NA
CDR3aa: CATEVESGNTIYF
CDR3nt: TGTGCCACCGAGGTAGAATCTGGAAACACCATATATTTT

v_gene: TRBV9
j_gene: TRBJ2-3
abundance: NA
d_gene: TRBD2
CDR3aa: CASSVFGGSTDTQYF
CDR3nt: TGTGCCAGCAGCGTATTCGGGGGGAGCACAGATACGCAGTATTTT

v_gene: TRBV2
j_gene: TRBJ2-4
abundance: NA
d_gene: TRBD1
CDR3aa: CASSEEGTGVFPLYF
CDR3nt: TGTGCCAGCAGTGAAGAGGGGACAGGGGTATTTCCCTTGTACTTC

v_gene: TRBV29-1
j_gene: TRBJ2-3
abundance: few
d_gene: NA
CDR3aa: CSVGSTDTQYF
CDR3nt: TGCAGCGTTGGAAGCACAGATACGCAGTATTTT

v_gene: TRBV4-2
j_gene: TRBJ2-5
abundance: NA
d_gene: NA
CDR3aa: CASSPDRESGGNGETQYF
CDR3nt: TGTGCCAGCAGCCCAGACAGGGAATCGGGGGGTAATGGAGAGACCCAGTACTTC

v_gene: TRBV9
j_gene: TRBJ1-4
abundance: NA
d_gene: NA
CDR3aa: CARQYGWNEKLFF
CDR3nt: TGTGCCAGACAATATGGGTGGAATGAAAAACTGTTTTTT

v_gene: TRBV19
j_gene: TRBJ1-4
abundance: NA
d_gene: NA
CDR3aa: CASSIRQSVNEKLFF
CDR3nt: TGTGCCAGTAGTATTCGACAATCCGTAAATGAAAAACTGTTTTTT

v_gene: TRBV21-1
j_gene: TRBJ1-1
abundance: NA
d_gene: NA
CDR3aa: CASSQKDRNTEAFF
CDR3nt: TGTGCCAGCAGCCAGAAGGACAGGAACACTGAAGCTTTCTTT

v_gene: TRBV12-3/TRBV12-4
j_gene: TRBJ1-2
abundance: NA
d_gene: NA
CDR3aa: CASSPQGLGGYTF
CDR3nt: TGTGCCAGCAGTCCACAGGGATTGGGTGGCTACACCTTC

v_gene: TRBV19
j_gene: TRBJ1-1
abundance: NA
d_gene: NA
CDR3aa: CASKIRQSTEAFF
CDR3nt: TGTGCCAGTAAAATCAGACAGAGCACTGAAGCTTTCTTT

v_gene: TRBV7-9
j_gene: TRBJ1-6
abundance: few
d_gene: NA
CDR3aa: CASSTDSRIHF
CDR3nt: TGTGCCAGCAGCACAGACAGCCGCATCCACTTT

v_gene: TRBV11-2
j_gene: TRBJ1-2
abundance: NA
d_gene: NA
CDR3aa: CASSGRLVWEGLNYGYTF
CDR3nt: TGTGCCAGCAGCGGTCGATTAGTATGGGAGGGGTTAAACTATGGCTACACCTTC

v_gene: TRBV2
j_gene: TRBJ1-5
abundance: NA
d_gene: TRBD1
CDR3aa: CASKGGMSNQPQHF
CDR3nt: TGTGCCAGCAAAGGGGGCATGAGCAATCAGCCCCAGCATTTT

v_gene: TRBV19
j_gene: TRBJ2-3
abundance: few
d_gene: NA
CDR3aa: CASSIAGAATDTQYF
CDR3nt: TGTGCCAGTAGTATAGCAGGGGCTGCCACAGATACGCAGTATTTT

v_gene: TRBV19
j_gene: TRBJ1-5
abundance: NA
d_gene: NA
CDR3aa: CASGGWGSNQPQHF
CDR3nt: TGTGCCAGTGGGGGCTGGGGGAGCAATCAGCCCCAGCATTTT

v_gene: TRBV3-1/TRBV3-2
j_gene: TRBJ1-2
abundance: NA
d_gene: NA
CDR3aa: CASSQRGGEGYTF
CDR3nt: TGTGCCAGCAGCCAACGAGGTGGAGAAGGCTACACCTTC

v_gene: TRBV7-9
j_gene: TRBJ2-5
abundance: NA
d_gene: TRBD2
CDR3aa: CASSPGGGAETQYF
CDR3nt: TGTGCCAGCAGCCCCGGGGGGGGTGCAGAGACCCAGTACTTC

v_gene: TRBV30
j_gene: TRBJ1-1
abundance: NA
d_gene: TRBD1
CDR3aa: CAWDREAYTEAFF
CDR3nt: TGTGCCTGGGACAGGGAGGCCTACACTGAAGCTTTCTTT

v_gene: TRBV27
j_gene: TRBJ1-2
abundance: few
d_gene: TRBD1
CDR3aa: CASSPETGNVYGYTF
CDR3nt: TGTGCCAGCAGTCCCGAGACAGGGAACGTCTATGGCTACACCTTC